The 25 T cell receptor beta chains below all came from one sample that was sequenced in a study of blood T cell repertoires in COVID-19. Using immunoSEQ multiplex PCR, the repertoire was profiled, and TCRdb retains in-frame clones only, with some absent. This table has about 410,000 clones, around 89% appearing once. Sequenced sample: peripheral blood. These receptors originate from a middle-aged woman with COVID-19, enrolled during active disease.

This clone is a singleton in its sample. The chain links TRBV24-1 to TRBJ2-2; 7 bases are shared with TRBD1. Germline trimming cut 6 bases from V and 1 base from J; bases unmatched to any gene: 7. This CDR3 is 16 amino acids long. Germline values: CDR1 KGHDR, CDR2 SFDVKD. The CDR3 region is CATSRGGAWNTGELFF. Here the CDR3 DNA reads TGTGCCACCAGTCGAGGGGGCGCATGGAACACCGGGGAGCTGTTTTTT.

The chain couples TRBV19 to TRBJ1-2; no reliable D call. V lost 7 bases, J lost 4 bases, and 13 bases lay in between. CDR1 is LNHDA, CDR2 SQIVND, per germline (reference sequence). The CDR3 runs 13 residues. The CDR3 loop is CASKAGDGYGYTF. In nucleotides, the CDR3 is TGTGCCAGTAAAGCAGGCGATGGCTATGGCTACACCTTC.

This sequence joins TRBV19 and TRBJ2-7; TRBD1 agrees at 9 bases. J lost 5 bases, V lost 6 bases, and 14 bases had no gene match. Per germline, CDR1 LNHDA and CDR2 SQIVND (reference sequence). This CDR3 spans 16 amino acids. The CDR3 DNA reads TGTGCCAGTAGACCCCCCCGCGGGACAGGGAAGGACGAGCAGTACTTC. This codes for CASRPPRGTGKDEQYF.

The chain recombines TRBV28 with TRBJ1-1; D might be TRBD1 (5 bases). Germline values: CDR1 MDHEN, CDR2 SYDVKM. The CDR3 totals 12 residues. The V end lost 2 bases, the J end lost 7 bases, and 8 bases lay between the germline ends. This CDR3 is CASSLRGSEAFF. CDR3 sequence (DNA): TGTGCCAGCAGTTTAAGGGGAAGTGAAGCTTTCTTT.

The chain links TRBV2 to TRBJ2-2, with 8 bases aligning to TRBD1. This CDR3 has 16 residues. The germline V gene encodes CDR1 SNHLY and CDR2 FYNNEI. With V trimmed by 4 bases and J by 0 bases, 4 bases remained unmatched. DNA for the CDR3: TGTGCCAGCAGTGGTCAGGGGGCCGCGAACACCGGGGAGCTGTTTTTT. This gives the protein CASSGQGAANTGELFF.

The chain recombines TRBV28 with TRBJ1-2, with 9 positions matching TRBD1. The germline V gene has CDR1 MDHEN and CDR2 SYDVKM. V lost 1 base and J lost 6; bases outside the gene matches: 3. This CDR3 has 14 amino acids. The CDR3 DNA sequence: TGTGCCAGCAGTTTATCCGACAGGGGGAATGGCTACACCTTC. It specifies CASSLSDRGNGYTF.

The rearrangement uses TRBV27 and TRBJ2-2; 11 positions agree with TRBD2. CDR1 is MNHEY and CDR2 is SMNVEV in the germline V gene (reference sequence). The junction had 6 bases not matched to a gene; V was cut back by 5 bases and J by 4 bases. There are 16 residues in the CDR3. Written as DNA, the CDR3 is TGTGCCAGCAGTCCGGGACTAGCGGAACGCACCGGGGAGCTGTTTTTT. Its translation: CASSPGLAERTGELFF.

The chain carries TRBV9 and TRBJ1-1; D gene ambiguous. The CDR3 is 15 amino acids. CDR1 and CDR2 (germline): SGDLS, YYNGEE. Trimming removed 2 bases from V and 1 base from J, with 12 bases in between. The chain's CDR3 is CASSVDTTGNTEAFF. The CDR3 bases are TGTGCCAGCAGCGTCGACACCACTGGGAACACTGAAGCTTTCTTT.

To note about this clone: A read error may produce the germline difference seen at one junction end. The genes are TRBV29-1 and TRBJ2-5; no definite D call. Per the germline V gene, CDR1 is SQVTM and CDR2 is ANQGSEA. CDR3 length equals 11 residues. The CDR3 nucleotides are TGCAGCGTTGAAGGAGGTCCGAAAGTGAACTTC. Amino acid sequence: CSVEGGPKVNF.

The CDR3 nucleotides are TGTGCCAGCAGTTTATCAATTACCGGGACTAACGACGAGCAGTACTTC. Translating gives CASSLSITGTNDEQYF. The chain couples TRBV27 to TRBJ2-7, with 7 bases identical to TRBD2. CDR1 and CDR2 from the germline V gene are MNHEY and SMNVEV (reference sequence). The CDR3 sequence is 16 residues long. Trimming at V came to 0 bases and at J to 5 bases, leaving 10 bases not matched to a gene.

V usage is TRBV19 and J usage is TRBJ1-4; tentative D call: TRBD1 (6 bases). CDR1 is LNHDA and CDR2 is SQIVND in the germline V gene (reference sequence). V shed 3 bases and J shed 8 bases, with 16 bases lying between them. CDR3 size: 15 residues. This chain's CDR3 is CASSMTGTRDEKLFF. The CDR3 bases are TGTGCCAGTAGTATGACCGGGACAAGAGACGAAAAACTGTTTTTT.

The rearrangement joins TRBV28 to TRBJ2-5, with D perhaps TRBD2 (5 bases). Trimming removed 0 bases from V and 4 bases from J, with 9 bases in between. Germline assignment: CDR1 MDHEN and CDR2 SYDVKM. The CDR3 spans 14 residues. CDR3 sequence: CASSLWGRRETQYF. CDR3 sequence (DNA): TGTGCCAGCAGTTTATGGGGGAGAAGAGAGACCCAGTACTTC.

CDR3 in DNA: TGTGCCAGCAGCTTAAGACAGGGGGGTTACGAGCAGTACTTC. Encoded protein: CASSLRQGGYEQYF. This rearrangement joins TRBV7-3 to TRBJ2-7, with TRBD1 identical over 9 bases. This CDR3 spans 14 amino acids. The trim removed 1 base at V and 4 bases at J, leaving 2 bases unmatched. Germline V lookup: CDR1 SGHTA, CDR2 FQGTGA.

This chain joins TRBV19 and TRBJ1-1, with a tentative D call TRBD1 (5 bases). The germline V gene has CDR1 LNHDA and CDR2 SQIVND (reference sequence). V was shortened by 8 bases and J by 1 base, with 11 bases between the two germline ends. CDR3 length: 13 amino acids. The chain's CDR3 is CASGATRNTEAFF. CDR3 coding DNA: TGTGCCAGTGGGGCAACAAGGAACACTGAAGCTTTCTTT.

The rearrangement links TRBV6-5 to TRBJ1-3; a weak D match, TRBD1 (5 bases). The germline CDR1 and CDR2 sequences are MNHEY and SVGAGI. Trimming stripped 7 bases from V and 2 bases from J, with 15 bases between. The CDR3 runs to 15 residues. The CDR3 DNA reads TGTGCCAGCATGTACCAGGGAAATACTGGAAACACCATATATTTT. Its translation is CASMYQGNTGNTIYF.

The chain carries TRBV6-6 and TRBJ2-5, with TRBD1 matching 9 bases. Trimming cost V 1 base and J 4 bases; bases outside gene matches: 7. This CDR3 has 16 amino acids. Germline V gives CDR1 MNHNY, CDR2 SVGAGI (reference sequence). CDR3 loop: CASSYWRDRVGETQYF. DNA of the CDR3: TGTGCCAGCAGTTACTGGAGGGACAGGGTGGGAGAGACCCAGTACTTC.

The chain joins TRBV7-2 to TRBJ1-4; 8 bases align to TRBD1. The CDR3 is 15 amino acids. Trimming cost V 5 bases and J 8 bases; bases outside gene matches: 10. CDR1 is SGHTA and CDR2 is FQGNSA in the germline V gene. CDR3 coding DNA: TGTGCCAGCAGCCACCGACAGGGGATGAAGGAAAAACTGTTTTTT. Protein product: CASSHRQGMKEKLFF.

The chain joins TRBV28 to TRBJ2-1; 12 bases are a match to TRBD1. CDR1 and CDR2 from the germline V gene are MDHEN and SYDVKM. The ends lost 5 bases at V and 14 bases at J; junction bases unmatched: 13. The CDR3 runs 15 residues. The CDR3 spells CASSRDRGRAELEFF. In DNA, the CDR3 is TGTGCCAGCAGTCGGGACAGGGGGCGCGCCGAACTAGAGTTCTTC.

This chain connects TRBV5-5 to TRBJ1-1, with D possibly matching TRBD1 (6 bases). Per the germline V gene, CDR1 is SGHKS and CDR2 is YYEKEE (reference sequence). The CDR3 runs 15 residues. V was trimmed by 1 base and J by 4 bases, leaving 14 bases between them. This CDR3 reads CASSLLPTGATEAFF. Here the CDR3 DNA reads TGTGCCAGCAGCTTGCTTCCGACAGGCGCCACTGAAGCTTTCTTT.

The chain uses TRBV7-9 and TRBJ2-7, with 7 nucleotides matching TRBD2. The CDR3 spans 16 residues. Germline assignment: CDR1 SEHNR and CDR2 FQNEAQ (reference sequence). The V gene end was trimmed by 5 bases and the J gene end by 1 base; junction bases not matched to a gene: 11. CDR3 nucleotides: TGTGCCAGCAGCCCCCTCTCGGGGGGAGGGTCCTACGAGCAGTACTTC. Amino acids: CASSPLSGGGSYEQYF. The variable domain in full, completed from reference TRBV7-9 and TRBJ2-7, reads DTGVSQNPRHKITKRGQNVTFRCDPISEHNRLYWYRQTLGQGPEFLTYFQNEAQLEKSRLLSDRFSAERPKGSFSTLEIQRTEQGDSAMYLCASSPLSGGGSYEQYFGPGTRLTVT.

This chain connects TRBV6-1 to TRBJ2-5, with 10 bases that match TRBD1. This CDR3 has 18 residues. V lost 4 bases and J lost 1; bases outside the gene matches: 12. CDR1 and CDR2 (germline): MNHNS, SASEGT. The CDR3 region has the DNA TGTGCCAGCAGTGTGCTAAGGACGGGACAGGGGATCCAAGAGACCCAGTACTTC. Translated: CASSVLRTGQGIQETQYF.

The V gene is TRBV9, the J gene TRBJ2-1, with 8 bases fitting TRBD1. V gave up 3 bases and J gave up 4 bases; unmatched junction bases: 3. The CDR3 covers 14 residues. The V gene's germline CDR1 is SGDLS and CDR2 YYNGEE. Here the CDR3 reads CASSARDRYNEQFF. The CDR3 nucleotides read TGTGCCAGCAGCGCAAGGGACAGGTACAATGAGCAGTTCTTC.

The chain uses TRBV2 and TRBJ1-3; possible D gene TRBD1, 6 bases. CDR3 length: 18 residues. The V end was cut by 2 bases, the J end by 7 bases, with 24 bases between. From germline, CDR1 is SNHLY and CDR2 FYNNEI. CDR3 region: CASSEHPQLAGGANTIYF. CDR3 bases: TGTGCCAGCAGTGAACATCCGCAATTAGCGGGGGGCGCGAACACCATATATTTT.

The chain employs TRBV10-3 and TRBJ1-2, with TRBD1 matching 10 bases. The CDR3 spans 14 residues. V shed 7 bases, J shed 2 bases, and the junction held 4 bases outside the gene matches. Looked up from germline, CDR1 is ENHRY and CDR2 is SYGVKD. CDR3 coding DNA: TGTGCCATCACCGGGACAGGGGAGAACTATGGCTACACCTTC. It translates to CAITGTGENYGYTF.

The count of this clone is one. The chain recombines TRBV6-2 or TRBV6-3 with TRBJ1-3; no definite D call. Trimming pared 2 bases from V and 1 base from J, leaving 6 bases between. Germline assignment: CDR1 MNHEY and CDR2 SVGEGT. This CDR3 has 14 residues. CDR3 region: CASSYRFSGNTIYF. In DNA form, the CDR3 reads TGTGCCAGCAGTTACCGGTTTTCTGGAAACACCATATATTTT.